This TCR beta chain was recorded in a study of shared clonotypes between healthy human individuals (TCRdb year 2020). Broadly, across the study: A couple of women and a few men aged 18 to 49 years were included in the cohort. For each donor, CD4 naive and CD4 memory were each run on three plates, CD8 naive on two plates, and CD8 memory on one plate. Blood TCR repertoires of about 5 healthy adults were deeply sequenced to estimate repertoire size and the extent of clonotype sharing between individuals. Different laboratories and diverse techniques were used to prepare libraries and sequence TCR repertoires, to increase sequencing depth and limit assay-specific biases. Between about 0.8 and 9 billion PBMCs per donor were obtained by leukapheresis. Results and caveats for the whole study, not just this receptor: Sampling was limited to blood, and TCR repertoires in tissue likely differ from TCR repertoires in blood. Based on pairwise subsampling, the degree of clonotype sharing among donors was expected to be affected by sequencing depth. Compared with non-shared clonotypes, the clonotypes found in all four sorted-subset donors had higher generation probabilities. Estimated clonotype richness was generally larger for naive than for memory subsets. Roughly 5% of naive CD4, 3.5% of naive CD8, roughly 2.4% of memory CD4, and over 0.35% of memory CD8 clonotypes were shared across a handful of donors. The genetic and exposure-history diversity represented was limited by the small number of donors. Incomplete sequencing was indicated by rarefaction of sorted-subset datasets, despite the large sequencing depth.

Reading from cysteine to phenylalanine, the CDR3 counts 15 amino acids. Left in the record is the CDR3 DNA by itself, 45 bases read in frame from the first base. The germline V end is reduced by 5 bases and the J end by 4 bases; junction bases left unmatched: 6. CDR1 MNHEY and CDR2 SMNVEV were looked up in the germline V gene (reference sequence). Using the deep immunoSEQ assay, multiplex PCR amplified TCR CDR3 regions from genomic DNA. Extracted genomic DNA from each cell subset was distributed evenly across all wells of several immunoSEQ 96-well plates, and each plate was treated as a replicate. For sorted subsets, 200 to 250 ng genomic DNA, equal to 30,000 to 35,000 T cell genomes, was loaded into each replicate PCR. Purified libraries were measured with a Qubit 3.0 fluorometer, size-checked on a Bioanalyzer 2100, and measured again with the KAPA Library Quantification kit. Each immunoSEQ 96-well plate was sequenced on its own single-read 150-cycle Illumina NextSeq 550 flow cell. Under the source paper's analysis protocol: Because only junctional sequences without quality scores were contained in the immunoSEQ output, filtering matching that applied to full-length reads could not be performed. To assign V/J genes and CDR3, sequences were annotated against IMGT germline references using PyIR, a Python wrapper for IgBLAST v1.9. Any read was removed if the V/J assignment was weak (E-value above 1e-6), the CDR3 was missing, or the read contained stop codons, out-of-frame junctions, or ambiguous translated residues. V3J clonotypes were defined as sequences sharing an identical inferred V gene, J gene, and CDR3 amino acid sequence. Percentage overlap between repertoires was calculated by dividing the number of shared unique clonotypes by the size of the smaller repertoire. Richness of each repertoire was evaluated using RTK rarefaction, the Chao1 estimator, and Recon v2.1 estimates of unobserved clonotypes. For all TCRbeta clonotypes obtained by the gDNA method from several donors, generation probabilities were computed with OLGA. In TCRdb, the immuneACCESS table is reduced to in-frame sequences with V and J assigned. These tables do not hold every clone; where another copy was compared, an unresolved V gene accounts for under half, and the others remain unexplained. Clone size and V and J calls were adopted from that table, with D and trimming inferred from the DNA. The sample table holds around 1.9 million clones, of which approximately 94% were seen once. Roughly 1.7% of the sample is in the top ten clones.

CD8 naive samples consisted of CD45RO-negative cells that were positively selected for CCR7, yielding a CD45RA+CCR7+ population without TemRA cells. Donors were healthy HIV-negative adults with no recently reported acute infections or vaccinations. All donors were Caucasian adults living in Nashville, Tennessee, USA. Blood was collected by leukapheresis, and PBMCs were isolated by Ficoll-Histopaque density gradient centrifugation and then cryopreserved in liquid nitrogen vapor phase. Analytical flow cytometry was used to check the purity and quantity of each magnetically sorted T cell population. Each sorted fraction had its genomic DNA isolated and then quantified by UV absorbance on a Nanodrop 2000c. A note on this clone: Its specific antigen is unknown. No base qualities exist here, and no much larger clone lies one base off it.

The receptor was derived from a man younger than 35 in good health. Some clones in this sample may be carry-over from other donors' samples. Material for sequencing was naive CD8+ T cells from PBMCs. This specimen's cell subset or site label, interpreted: CD45RA+CCR7+. In this chain, TRBV27 is recombined with TRBJ2-1, with 9 bases in between that match TRBD1. CDR3 sequence: CASSIRTGVYNEQFF. The nucleotides are TGTGCCAGCAGTATCCGGACAGGGGTGTACAATGAGCAGTTCTTC.